A single sample is the source of the 29 T cell receptor delta chains below, sequenced in a study of gamma-delta chains in newborns, infants, children (dated by TCRdb to between 2018 and 2021). The instrument was an Illumina MiSeq. TCRdb reran clone calling on the public reads with CATT; rows sharing one DNA sequence were then combined. Within this sample are 4,500 or so delta-chain clones, with around 3.1% of them counted one time only. The top ten clones comprise about 11% of the sample. Sample: blood. The receptors here all came from a child who was a newborn, infant or young child, either healthy, febrile or measles-vaccinated (not recorded which).

As regards this clone: A clone one base away is much larger, so this may be a read error. The V call is TRDV1, the J call TRDJ1; the match to TRDD3 covers 8 bases. CDR3 length equals 18 residues. CDR1 is TSWWSYY and CDR2 is QGS in the germline V gene. Here the CDR3 reads CALGERGTGGSYTDKVIF. CDR3 DNA: TGTGCTCTTGGGGAACGAGGGACTGGGGGTTCGTACACCGATAAAGTCATCTTT.

A word on this clone: TCRdb's protein, taken from a much larger clone, differs from this DNA's translation at residue 18, likely owing to a read error; the protein displayed comes from the DNA. The rearrangement uses TRDV2 and TRDJ3; TRDD3 aligns across 13 bases. Looked up from germline, CDR1 is GEAIGNYY and CDR2 is EKD. This CDR3 has 20 amino acids. This CDR3 reads CACDPLLGDTFPWDTRQKFF. The CDR3 DNA follows: TGTGCCTGTGACCCCTTACTGGGGGATACGTTCCCCTGGGACACCCGACAGAAGTTTTTC.

Notes on this clone: A read error likely explains why the TCRdb protein, taken from a much larger clone, differs from this DNA's translation at residue 8; the protein shown is translated from the DNA. The V gene is TRDV2, the J gene TRDJ2, with D tentatively TRDD3 (5 bases). Germline CDR1 and CDR2: GEAIGNYY and EKD. The CDR3 contains 15 residues. V lost 0 bases to trimming and J lost 1 base, with 8 bases between them. The CDR3 sequence is CACDTVGYLTAQLFF. The CDR3, as DNA: TGTGCCTGTGACACCGTGGGGTATTTGACAGCACAACTCTTCTTT.

About this clone itself: A read error likely explains this, since a far larger clone differs by one base. Other DNA sequences in this specimen translate into the identical CDR3. CDR3 sequence: CACDTVGDTTWDTRQMFF. CDR3 sequence (DNA): TGCGCCTGTGACACCGTGGGGGATACAACCTGGGACACCCGACAGATGTTTTTC. J is TRDJ3 and V is TRDV2; 10 nucleotides line up with TRDD3. The germline gives CDR1 GEAIGNYY, CDR2 EKD. CDR3 length: 18 residues.

This clone was observed a few times. This likely traces to a read error, being one base from a far larger clone. The sample holds other DNA sequences that translate to the same CDR3. The chain employs TRDV2 and TRDJ1; a possible D gene is TRDD3 (6 bases). CDR3 size: 13 residues. Per the germline V gene, CDR1 is GEAIGNYY and CDR2 is EKD. This CDR3 reads CACDLLGSDKLIF. For the CDR3, the DNA is TGTGCCTGTGACCTCCTGGGGTCCGATAAGCTCATCTTT.

This clone was seen a handful of times. For this DNA, TCRdb reports the protein of a much larger clone, which diverges at residue 3, most likely from a read error; the protein presented here is translated directly from the DNA. The chain carries TRDV2 and TRDJ2; 10 bases map to TRDD3. This CDR3 contains 16 residues. In germline, CDR1 is GEAIGNYY, CDR2 EKD. The CDR3 nucleotides are TGTGCCTATGACTCCCTGGGGGATACTTTGACAGCACAACTCTTCTTT. This gives the protein CAYDSLGDTLTAQLFF.

Notes on this clone: A far more abundant clone sits one base away, making this likely a read error. The chain is built from TRDV2 and TRDJ3; no definite D call. The CDR3 is made up of 17 amino acids. Trimming removed 3 bases at V and 2 bases at J, with 13 bases between. Germline V gene lookup returns CDR1 GEAIGNYY and CDR2 EKD. CDR3 region: CACDVLLRPWDTRQMFF. The CDR3 nucleotides read TGTGCCTGTGACGTACTCCTGCGTCCCTGGGACACCCGACAGATGTTTTTC.

This clone showed up just a few times. TCRdb has a much larger clone's protein, which differs at residue 8 from the translation of this DNA, likely because of a read error; what is shown is the protein translated from the DNA. The rearrangement links TRDV2 to TRDJ3, with TRDD3 matching 8 bases. Germline CDR1 reads GEAIGNYY; CDR2 reads EKD. This CDR3 has 20 amino acids. The J segment lost 0 bases and the V segment lost 2 bases, leaving 11 bases of the junction unmatched. The CDR3 DNA reads as TGTGCCTGTGACAAAATACTGAGGGATACGAGCTCCTGGGACACCCGACAGATGTTTTTC. Its protein product is CACDKILRDTSSWDTRQMFF.

Concerning this clone itself: The protein TCRdb lists belongs to a much larger clone and differs from this DNA's translation at residue 4, which points to a read error; the protein shown is made from the DNA. CDR3 in DNA: TGTGCCTGTAACGAGGTGGGGGATACGAGGGACACCCGACAGATGTTTTTC. Protein sequence: CACNEVGDTRDTRQMFF. The rearrangement links TRDV2 to TRDJ3; 11 nucleotides line up with TRDD3. Losses at the gene ends were 6 bases for V and 5 bases for J; bases not matched to a gene: 8. The CDR3 is made up of 17 amino acids. Germline V lookup: CDR1 GEAIGNYY, CDR2 EKD.

This clone has only a few counts. It differs at one base from a far larger clone, so likely a read error. The chain recombines TRDV2 with TRDJ3; 7 bases align to TRDD3. CDR1 is GEAIGNYY and CDR2 is EKD in the germline V gene. CDR3 length: 16 amino acids. CDR3 amino acids: CACDWGSSWDTRQVFF. CDR3 DNA sequence: TGTGCCTGTGACTGGGGGAGCTCCTGGGACACCCGACAGGTGTTTTTC.

This clone has just a few counts. The mismatch at residue 13 between this DNA's translation and the TCRdb protein of a much larger clone likely reflects a read error; the protein shown is translated from the DNA. This chain connects TRDV2 to TRDJ2, with 7 bases fitting TRDD3. Trimming cost V 3 bases and J 12 bases; bases outside gene matches: 18. The V gene's germline CDR1 is GEAIGNYY and CDR2 EKD. CDR3 length: 16 residues. CDR3: CACDPLPGGPSAKLFF. CDR3 bases: TGTGCCTGTGACCCCCTCCCTGGGGGCCCCTCGGCAAAACTCTTCTTT.

Worth noting for this clone: A read error is possible here, since a much larger clone lies one base away. This chain links TRDV1 with TRDJ1; 11 bases map to TRDD3. The CDR3 sequence is 24 residues long. Germline CDR1 is TSWWSYY and CDR2 is QGS. CDR3 nucleotide sequence: TGTGCTCTTGGGGAACCCCGATTAGGAGAACTGGGGGATAAGAGGACCCCGGCCACCAATAAACTCATCTTT. Encoded protein: CALGEPRLGELGDKRTPATNKLIF.

Points on this clone: The junction differs from germline at one of its ends, possibly a read error. V usage is TRDV2 and J usage is TRDJ1, with 9 bases aligning to TRDD3. The CDR3 loop spans 15 amino acids. CDR1 and CDR2 from the germline V gene are GEAIGNYY and EKD. CDR3 sequence: CACDTVLGDADKPIF. DNA of the CDR3: TGTGCCTGTGACACCGTACTGGGGGACGCCGATAAACCCATCTTT.

This clone was picked up a small number of times. The TCRdb protein, from a much larger clone, departs from this DNA's translation at residue 9, likely by read error; the protein shown derives from the DNA. CDR3 protein: CACDTWSLAAQLFF. CDR3 DNA: TGTGCCTGTGACACATGGTCTTTGGCAGCACAACTCTTCTTT. The V and J genes are TRDV2 and TRDJ2; no clear D. Germline CDR1 reads GEAIGNYY; CDR2 reads EKD. The length of the CDR3 is 14 residues.

This clone is large by share. The same CDR3 also results from other DNA sequences found in this sample. This chain connects TRDV2 to TRDJ2; the D gene is possibly TRDD3 (6 bases). CDR3 size: 17 residues. CDR1 is GEAIGNYY, CDR2 EKD, per germline. V was trimmed by 0 bases and J by 0 bases, leaving 13 bases between them. CDR3: CACDTAGVPSLTAQLFF. CDR3 nucleotide sequence: TGTGCCTGTGACACCGCTGGGGTCCCCTCTTTGACAGCACAACTCTTCTTT.

On this clone: The protein given by TCRdb reflects a much larger clone and differs at residue 6 from this DNA's translation, likely from a read error; the protein shown is the DNA's translation. This rearrangement joins TRDV2 to TRDJ3; 9 bases line up with TRDD3. In germline, CDR1 is GEAIGNYY, CDR2 EKD. This CDR3 has 20 residues. V shed 1 base and J 0 bases; nucleotides not matched to a gene: 9. CDR3 residues: CACDTITGGPSSWDTRQMFF. In nucleotides, the CDR3 is TGTGCCTGTGACACAATAACTGGGGGACCGAGCTCCTGGGACACCCGACAGATGTTTTTC.

This clone qualifies as medium-sized. The same CDR3 is also encoded by other DNA sequences in this sample. The rearrangement uses TRDV2 and TRDJ1; 8 bases agree with TRDD3. After removal of 0 bases from V and 8 bases from J, the junction contained 10 bases not matched to a gene. The CDR3 sequence is 15 residues long. The germline V gene has CDR1 GEAIGNYY and CDR2 EKD. The CDR3 loop is CACDTVHPGIPKLIF. The DNA for the CDR3 is TGTGCCTGTGACACCGTTCATCCGGGGATACCCAAACTCATCTTT.

This clone was picked up a small number of times. The protein held in TCRdb is that of a much larger clone and does not match this DNA's translation at residue 13, likely because of a read error; the protein shown is translated from the DNA. This chain connects TRDV2 to TRDJ2; 12 nucleotides agree with TRDD3. There are 15 residues in the CDR3. Germline CDR1 GEAIGNYY, CDR2 EKD. The CDR3 protein is CACDRLGDTTAQHFF. In DNA, the CDR3 is TGTGCCTGTGACAGGCTGGGGGATACGACAGCACAACACTTCTTT.

This clone was seen only a few times. Possible read error: a much larger clone is one base away. The chain couples TRDV2 to TRDJ3; the match to TRDD3 covers 13 bases. J gave up 2 bases and V 5 bases, and 14 bases lay outside the gene matches. This CDR3 has 21 residues. CDR1 and CDR2 from the germline V gene are GEAIGNYY and EKD. As DNA, the CDR3 is TGTGCCTGTGGCACTATTACTGGGGGATACGCGGCGGCCTGGGACACCCGACAGATGTTTTTC. Translated, it gives CACGTITGGYAAAWDTRQMFF.

The sample holds a few counts of this clone. Since a much larger clone is just one base distant, this may be a read error. The chain employs TRDV2 and TRDJ3; 13 nucleotides match TRDD3. In germline, CDR1 is GEAIGNYY, CDR2 EKD. The CDR3 totals 19 residues. V was clipped by 1 base and J by 3 bases; unmatched bases: 5. The CDR3 DNA is TGTGCCTGTGACACTGTACTGGGGGATACGGTCTGGGACACCCGACAGATGTTTTTC. Translated: CACDTVLGDTVWDTRQMFF.

On this clone itself: Given a far larger clone just one base away, this is likely a sequencing read error. The sample contains more than one DNA sequence encoding this CDR3. The rearrangement joins TRDV2 to TRDJ3; 13 nucleotides agree with TRDD3. The CDR3 is made up of 17 amino acids. In germline, CDR1 is GEAIGNYY, CDR2 EKD. CDR3 in DNA: TGTGCGTGTGACATACTGGGGGATACGTGGGACACCCGACAGATGTTTTTC. Protein product: CACDILGDTWDTRQMFF.

This clone appeared a few times. Only one base separates this from a far larger clonotype, so it likely reflects a read error. The rearrangement joins TRDV2 to TRDJ3; TRDD3 is a possible D gene (5 bases). The CDR3 is 19 residues long. Trimming removed 0 bases at V and 1 base at J, with 15 bases between. CDR1 is GEAIGNYY and CDR2 is EKD in the germline V gene. The CDR3 nucleotides are TGTGCCTGTGACACCTCGTACAGGGGGCCGTCCTGGGACACCCGACAGATGTTTTTC. It yields the protein CACDTSYRGPSWDTRQMFF.

There are a few counts of this clone. One base separates it from a far larger clone, so it is likely a read error. The rearrangement uses TRDV2 and TRDJ3, with 10 bases that match TRDD3. CDR1 GEAIGNYY and CDR2 EKD come from the germline V gene. This CDR3 is built from 19 residues. The CDR3 loop reads CACDTVLGDSSWDTRQVFF. CDR3 bases: TGTGCCTGTGACACCGTTCTGGGGGATAGCTCCTGGGACACCCGACAGGTGTTTTTC.

Regarding this clone: A read error may be the cause here, since a much bigger clone is one base away. In the same sample, other DNA sequences code for this CDR3. The V and J genes are TRDV2 and TRDJ2, with 9 bases matching TRDD3. After removal of 1 base from V and 3 bases from J, the junction contained 14 bases not matched to a gene. CDR1 and CDR2 (germline): GEAIGNYY, EKD. This CDR3 region has 19 residues. CDR3 region: CACDTVVGGYRPLTAQLFF. The CDR3 DNA reads TGTGCCTGTGACACTGTAGTAGGGGGATACCGCCCTCTGACAGCACAACTCTTCTTT.

This clone occurred a few times. One base away lies a much larger clone, so this may be a sequencing read error. This chain uses TRDV2 with TRDJ3; 11 bases line up with TRDD3. Germline CDR1 and CDR2: GEAIGNYY and EKD. The CDR3 runs 19 residues. This chain's CDR3 is CARDTATGGYSWDTRQMFF. The CDR3 DNA reads TGTGCCCGTGACACCGCTACTGGGGGATACTCCTGGGACACCCGACAGATGTTTTTC.

Notes on this clone: Given a much more abundant clone one base away, this may be a read error. Other DNA variants within this sample encode the same CDR3. This chain connects TRDV2 to TRDJ3, with TRDD3 matching over 8 bases. The germline gives CDR1 GEAIGNYY, CDR2 EKD. The CDR3 totals 15 residues. CDR3 protein: CACDTVGGYTRQMFF. Here the CDR3 DNA reads TGCGCCTGTGACACCGTTGGGGGATACACCCGACAGATGTTTTTC.

Points on this clone: TCRdb has a much larger clone's protein, which differs at residue 5 from the translation of this DNA, likely because of a read error; what is shown is the protein translated from the DNA. J is TRDJ3 and V is TRDV2; a weak D match, TRDD3 (6 bases). V was trimmed by 3 bases and J by 6 bases, leaving 17 bases between them. Germline loops: CDR1 GEAIGNYY, CDR2 EKD. The CDR3 totals 17 residues. The CDR3 here is CACDAVRGTLDTRQMFF. The CDR3 nucleotides read TGTGCCTGTGACGCCGTGAGGGGGACCCTGGACACCCGACAGATGTTTTTC.

Points on this clone: A single base is all that separates this from a far larger clone, so a read error is likely. Here the CDR3 reads CARDNYTDKLIF. CDR3 DNA sequence: TGTGCCCGTGACAACTACACCGATAAACTCATCTTT. The chain is built from TRDV2 and TRDJ1; D unresolved. Germline assignment: CDR1 GEAIGNYY and CDR2 EKD. The CDR3 contains 12 residues.

This clone was seen only a few times. TCRdb records a much larger clone's protein for this DNA, with a difference at residue 7 that likely arises from a read error; the protein given is the translation of the DNA. The rearrangement links TRDV2 to TRDJ3; D uncertain. Trimming shortened V by 3 bases and J by 3 bases, and 17 bases separated the two germline ends. This CDR3 region has 18 residues. In germline, CDR1 is GEAIGNYY, CDR2 EKD. This chain's CDR3 is CACDALVDEGWDTRQMFF. The CDR3 nucleotides are TGTGCCTGTGACGCTCTGGTGGATGAAGGCTGGGACACCCGACAGATGTTTTTC.